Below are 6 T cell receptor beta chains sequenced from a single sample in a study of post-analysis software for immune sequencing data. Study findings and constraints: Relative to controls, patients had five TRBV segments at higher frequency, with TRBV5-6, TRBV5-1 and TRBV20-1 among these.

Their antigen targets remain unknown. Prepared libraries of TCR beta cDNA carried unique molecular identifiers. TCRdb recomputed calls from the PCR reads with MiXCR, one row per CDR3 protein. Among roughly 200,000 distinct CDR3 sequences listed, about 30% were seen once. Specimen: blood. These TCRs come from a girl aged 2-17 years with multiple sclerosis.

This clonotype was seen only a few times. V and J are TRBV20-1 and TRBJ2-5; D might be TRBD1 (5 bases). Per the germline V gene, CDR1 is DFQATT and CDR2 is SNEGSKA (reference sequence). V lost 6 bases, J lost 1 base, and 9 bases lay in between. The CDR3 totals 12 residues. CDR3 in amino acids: CSASGRQETQYF. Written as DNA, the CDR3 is TGCAGTGCGTCAGGGCGCCAAGAGACCCAGTACTTC.

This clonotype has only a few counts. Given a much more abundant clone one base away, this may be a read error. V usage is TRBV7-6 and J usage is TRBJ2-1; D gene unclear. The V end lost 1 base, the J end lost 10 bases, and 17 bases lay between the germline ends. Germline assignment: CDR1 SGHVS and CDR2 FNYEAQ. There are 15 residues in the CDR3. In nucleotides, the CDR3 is TGTGCCAGCAGCTTAGGGGTCAACGCAGCGTCCGAGCAGTTCTTC. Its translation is CASSLGVNAASEQFF.

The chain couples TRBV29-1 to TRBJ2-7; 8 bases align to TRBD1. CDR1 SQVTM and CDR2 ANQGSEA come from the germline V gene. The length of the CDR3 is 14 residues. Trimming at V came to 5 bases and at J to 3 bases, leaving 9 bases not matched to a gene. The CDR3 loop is CSVPISGQGYEQYF. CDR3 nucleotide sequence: TGCAGCGTTCCAATATCAGGACAGGGCTACGAGCAGTACTTC.

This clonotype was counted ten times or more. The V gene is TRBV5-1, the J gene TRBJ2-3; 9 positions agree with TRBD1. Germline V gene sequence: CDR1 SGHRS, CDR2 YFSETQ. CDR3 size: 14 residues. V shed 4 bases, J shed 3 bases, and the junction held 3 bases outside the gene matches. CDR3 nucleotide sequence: TGCGCCAGCAGCCAAGGGACAGGGACAGATACGCAGTATTTT. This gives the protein CASSQGTGTDTQYF.

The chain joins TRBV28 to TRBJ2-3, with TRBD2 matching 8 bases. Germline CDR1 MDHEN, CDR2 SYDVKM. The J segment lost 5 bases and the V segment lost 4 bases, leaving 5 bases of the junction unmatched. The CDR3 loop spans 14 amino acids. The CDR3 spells CASSSERERDTQYF. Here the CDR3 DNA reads TGTGCCAGCAGTTCGGAGCGGGAGAGAGATACGCAGTATTTT.

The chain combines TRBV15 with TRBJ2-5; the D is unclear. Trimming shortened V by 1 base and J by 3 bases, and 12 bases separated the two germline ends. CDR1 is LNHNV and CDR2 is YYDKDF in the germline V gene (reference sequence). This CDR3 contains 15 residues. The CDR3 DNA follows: TGTGCCACCAGCAGAGGGGTCGGGCGAGAAGAGACCCAGTACTTC. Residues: CATSRGVGREETQYF. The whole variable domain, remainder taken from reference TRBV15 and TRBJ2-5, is DAMVIQNPRYQVTQFGKPVTLSCSQTLNHNVMYWYQQKSSQAPKLLFHYYDKDFNNEADTPDNFQSRRPNTSFCFLDIRSPGLGDTAMYLCATSRGVGREETQYFGPGTRLLVL.